Given below is one T cell receptor (beta chain) in context. The data belong to a study of T cell changes during pregnancy in multiple sclerosis. The repertoire was sequenced with immunoSEQ multiplex PCR; TCRdb's copy has only in-frame clones and lacks some. The sample lists about 76,000 clones; roughly 92% were seen once. The sequences come from peripheral blood, collected after pregnancy. The origin of this receptor is a female donor in good health, enrolled as a control in a pregnancy study.

In DNA form, the CDR3 reads TGTGCCAGCAGTGAATGGTGGGCAGGGACCTACGAGCAGTACTTC. Its protein product is CASSEWWAGTYEQYF. This sequence joins TRBV6-1 and TRBJ2-7; weak D call: TRBD1 (5 bases). Germline-derived CDR1 and CDR2 are MNHNS and SASEGT. V was shortened by 2 bases and J by 2 bases, with 13 bases between the two germline ends. There are 15 residues in the CDR3.